This TCR beta chain was sequenced in a study of CD8 T cells in Susac syndrome. RNA, at about 0.45 to 1 ug, was reverse transcribed with random hexamers. An immunoSEQ multiplex PCR amplified TCR beta CDR3 over 54 Vbeta and 13 Jbeta. TCRdb passed the immunoSEQ multiplex PCR reads through MiXCR, listing each CDR3 protein once. In the table there are around 46,000 distinct CDR3 sequences, about 92% of which are singletons. Germline CDR1 reads MNHEY; CDR2 reads SVGAGI. The length of the CDR3 is 13 residues. The V end lost 8 bases, the J end lost 1 base, and 12 bases lay between the germline ends. Healthy donors, matched for age and sex, constituted the control group. TEMRA cells were FACS-enriched, unlike CD8+ and CD4+ T cells, which were negatively isolated.

The gene calls are TRBV6-5 and TRBJ2-7; maybe TRBD2 (6 bases). This clonotype was sampled from a human donor in good health. What was sequenced was CD8+ T cells from PBMCs. The CDR3 nucleotides are TGTGCCAGCTCGGAGGGGCCTTCCTACGAGCAGTACTTC. Protein sequence: CASSEGPSYEQYF.